A single sample is the source of the 3 T cell receptor beta chains below, sequenced in a study of T cell responses to AZD1222 COVID-19 vaccine (dated by TCRdb to the early 2020s). The library was built by means of the immunoSEQ multiplex PCR assay. As stored in TCRdb, this immuneACCESS dataset retains in-frame rearrangements with V and J assigned. A fraction of the clones does not appear; measured against another copy, unresolved V genes explain less than half of the discrepancy, and the remainder lacks a known reason. Across this sample there are roughly 150,000 clones, with approximately 85% seen only once. Clones ranked in the top ten supply around 7.8% of the sample. The time point label, as the study defines it: baseline before first vaccination. This specimen consisted of peripheral blood, obtained on day 0 of AZD1222 vaccination. These receptors were taken from an adult in good health.

V is TRBV9 and J is TRBJ1-3; D gene unclear. Germline V gene lookup returns CDR1 SGDLS and CDR2 YYNGEE. V lost 0 bases and J lost 0, with 10 bases in between. The CDR3 is 16 amino acids. Written as DNA, the CDR3 is TGTGCCAGCAGCGTAGGTCAAGGGATCTCTGGAAACACCATATATTTT. It specifies CASSVGQGISGNTIYF.

Regarding this clone: Distinct nucleotide sequences in the sample also encode this CDR3. The rearrangement uses TRBV7-8 and TRBJ1-2; D is uncertain. Germline V gene sequence: CDR1 SGHVS, CDR2 FQNEAQ. V lost 2 bases to trimming and J lost 2 bases, with 9 bases between them. The CDR3 totals 14 residues. The CDR3 DNA reads TGTGCCAGCAGCTTATCCTCGGCGAACTATGGCTACACCTTC. Amino acids: CASSLSSANYGYTF.

This clone was counted once. The CDR3 is CASSLRDRIYEQYF. For the CDR3, the DNA is TGTGCCAGCTCATTAAGGGACAGAATCTACGAGCAGTACTTC. The chain combines TRBV18 with TRBJ2-7; 7 bases match TRBD1. This CDR3 spans 14 amino acids. Trimming took 5 bases from V and 3 from J; bases not matched to a gene: 7. Germline CDR1 is KGHSH and CDR2 is LQKENI.